The 9 T cell receptor beta chains reported below all come from one sample, sequenced in a study of human T cells and chemical hapten exposure. TCRdb used MiXCR to reprocess the RACE reads, holding one entry per CDR3 protein. The sample carries 40,000 to 45,000 distinct CDR3 sequences, 8.9% recorded once. Time point of the sample: patch test 2, 6 weeks after DPC sensitization. As to treatment: therapeutic diphenylcyclopropenone sensitization with weekly scalp DPC. Sequencing used whole blood, obtained in connection with sensitization to the hapten diphenylcyclopropenone (DPC). These receptor sequences come from a woman aged 40 to 50 with alopecia areata. Some clones in this sample may be carry-over from other donors' samples.

This clonotype was detected ten times or more. V usage is TRBV7-6 and J usage is TRBJ2-5; 7 bases are shared with TRBD1. V dropped 0 bases and J dropped 7; count of bases not matched to a gene: 5. In germline, CDR1 is SGHVS, CDR2 FNYEAQ. The CDR3 runs to 14 residues. The CDR3, as DNA: TGTGCCAGCAGCTTAGCAAACACAGGGGTGACCCAGTACTTC. Its protein product is CASSLANTGVTQYF.

This clonotype was counted at least ten times. The chain is built from TRBV7-3 and TRBJ1-1; weak D call: TRBD1 (5 bases). Trimming removed 5 bases from V and 7 bases from J, with 17 bases in between. The CDR3 length is 14 residues. CDR1 and CDR2 from the germline V gene are SGHTA and FQGTGA. CDR3 sequence: CASSRGGLGDEAFF. The DNA of the CDR3 is TGTGCCAGCAGCCGTGGAGGTTTGGGGGATGAAGCTTTCTTT.

This clonotype was recorded at least ten times. The gene calls are TRBV5-8 and TRBJ2-3; D remains unclear. V was clipped by 4 bases and J by 1 base, with 19 bases between them. CDR1 is SGHTS, CDR2 YDEGEE, per germline. The CDR3 has 17 amino acids. CDR3 nucleotides: TGTGCCAGCAGCGATCGGCCGGGCCAGATTGGCACAGATACGCAGTATTTT. Its translation: CASSDRPGQIGTDTQYF.

V and J are TRBV5-5 and TRBJ2-3; TRBD2 agrees at 7 bases. Germline V lookup: CDR1 SGHKS, CDR2 YYEKEE (reference sequence). V lost 0 bases, J lost 2 bases, and 6 bases stayed unmatched. The CDR3 is 16 residues long. CDR3 in DNA: TGTGCCAGCAGCTTGGCCGGGGAGGGCGACACAGATACGCAGTATTTT. Protein: CASSLAGEGDTDTQYF.

In this sample, this clonotype turned up many times. The chain uses TRBV2 and TRBJ2-3; TRBD1 is a possible D gene (6 bases). The CDR3 is 15 residues long. Germline V lookup: CDR1 SNHLY, CDR2 FYNNEI. Deletions cut 3 bases from V and 0 bases from J, with 10 bases between. The CDR3 here is CASSEGTSSTDTQYF. The CDR3, as DNA: TGTGCCAGCAGTGAGGGGACATCTAGCACAGATACGCAGTATTTT.

Ten or more counts support this clonotype. V gene TRBV5-1 combines with J gene TRBJ2-2; D gene uncertain. CDR3 length equals 13 residues. Trimming took off 1 base at V and 1 base at J, with 2 bases between the two ends. Germline CDR1 is SGHRS and CDR2 is YFSETQ. CDR3 coding DNA: TGCGCCAGCAGCTTGCGGAACACCGGGGAGCTGTTTTTT. Protein: CASSLRNTGELFF.

This clonotype occurred a few times. The chain employs TRBV4-1 and TRBJ2-1; TRBD2 might be the D (6 bases). Germline values: CDR1 MGHRA, CDR2 YSYEKL. This CDR3 has 14 residues. With 7 bases removed from V and 0 bases from J, the gap between germline ends came to 10 bases. This chain's CDR3 is CASKVGGSYNEQFF. In DNA form, the CDR3 reads TGCGCCAGCAAGGTGGGGGGCTCCTACAATGAGCAGTTCTTC.

This clonotype was recorded at least ten times. V and J are TRBV6-2 or TRBV6-3 and TRBJ2-2, with 13 nucleotides matching TRBD2. The germline CDR1 and CDR2 sequences are MNHEY and SVGEGT. The CDR3 contains 20 residues. The trim removed 4 bases at V and 4 bases at J, leaving 15 bases unmatched. The CDR3 protein is CASSFPGLAGSKSFTGELFF. The CDR3 DNA is TGTGCCAGCAGTTTCCCGGGACTAGCGGGGTCCAAGTCTTTCACCGGGGAGCTGTTTTTT.

This chain links TRBV2 with TRBJ2-5; 10 positions match TRBD2. V shed 9 bases and J 2 bases; nucleotides not matched to a gene: 9. Germline V gives CDR1 SNHLY, CDR2 FYNNEI. CDR3 length equals 15 residues. The CDR3 sequence: CARTGLAETQETQYF. CDR3 nucleotides: TGTGCCAGGACAGGACTAGCGGAAACTCAAGAGACCCAGTACTTC.